The 24 T cell receptor beta chains reported below all come from one sample, sequenced in a study of cytomegalovirus exposure and HLA in healthy donors. Use of 60 Vbeta and 13 Jbeta primers characterized the PCR. Profiled with immunoSEQ multiplex PCR; TCRdb holds only in-frame clones, not every one. The data show around 160,000 clones, with approximately 71% seen just once and 4% to 5.5% held by the top ten. The sequenced material came from PBMCs. Receptors originate from a woman aged 18-35 years in good health and CMV-seropositive.

V and J are TRBV10-3 and TRBJ1-1; D unresolved. Deletions cut 3 bases from V and 0 bases from J, with 5 bases between. This CDR3 has 13 amino acids. Germline-derived CDR1 and CDR2 are ENHRY and SYGVKD. CDR3 residues: CAISEQMNTEAFF. CDR3 coding DNA: TGTGCCATCAGTGAACAGATGAACACTGAAGCTTTCTTT.

The chain joins TRBV9 to TRBJ1-3; possible D gene TRBD1, 5 bases. V was clipped by 1 base and J by 1 base, with 15 bases between them. This CDR3 contains 17 residues. From germline, CDR1 is SGDLS and CDR2 YYNGEE. CDR3 in DNA: TGTGCCAGCAGCGTAAGTGGGGCGACTCTGTCTGGAAACACCATATATTTT. This sequence encodes CASSVSGATLSGNTIYF. The full variable domain, its missing parts supplied by reference TRBV9 and TRBJ1-3, is DSGVTQTPKHLITATGQRVTLRCSPRSGDLSVYWYQQSLDQGLQFLIQYYNGEERAKGNILERFSAQQFPDLHSELNLSSLELGDSALYFCASSVSGATLSGNTIYFGEGSWLTVV.

The table lists this clone with a few counts. The chain has TRBV19 and TRBJ1-5; tentatively, D is TRBD1 (6 bases). In germline, CDR1 is LNHDA, CDR2 SQIVND (reference sequence). Trimming left V 9 bases short and J 2 bases short, with 17 bases between. The CDR3 runs 15 residues. CDR3 bases: TGTGCCAGCTCCTGGGGGGGGCAGGGCAATCAGCCCCAGCATTTT. It is translated as CASSWGGQGNQPQHF. Looking up the rest from reference TRBV19 and TRBJ1-5 gives the full variable domain: DGGITQSPKYLFRKEGQNVTLSCEQNLNHDAMYWYRQDPGQGLRLIYYSQIVNDFQKGDIAEGYSVSREKKESFPLTVTSAQKNPTAFYLCASSWGGQGNQPQHFGDGTRLSIL.

The rearrangement links TRBV10-3 to TRBJ1-5; TRBD1 matches 8 bases. The trim removed 10 bases at V and 5 bases at J, leaving 7 bases unmatched. Germline V gene sequence: CDR1 ENHRY, CDR2 SYGVKD. CDR3 size: 13 residues. Here the CDR3 DNA reads TGTGCCACCTCGGACAGGGAAGATCAGCCCCAGCATTTT. Translation gives CATSDREDQPQHF.

This clone was counted between two and nine times. The CDR3 nucleotides read TGTGCCAGCTCACAGCAGGGCGGGGGTGAGCAGTTCTTC. The encoded protein is CASSQQGGGEQFF. V and J are TRBV18 and TRBJ2-1, with 7 bases identical to TRBD2. Germline trimming cut 4 bases from V and 9 bases from J; bases unmatched to any gene: 6. This CDR3 is built from 13 residues. Germline lookup yields CDR1 KGHSH and CDR2 LQKENI.

The chain has TRBV4-1 and TRBJ2-7, with D possibly matching TRBD1 (5 bases). Trimming shortened V by 4 bases and J by 4 bases, and 29 bases separated the two germline ends. Germline V lookup: CDR1 MGHRA, CDR2 YSYEKL. This CDR3 has 19 amino acids. As DNA, the CDR3 is TGCGCCAGCAGCCCAGAACGACCCCTAGGGGAACGGTCATCATACGAGCAGTACTTC. Protein product: CASSPERPLGERSSYEQYF.

This clone was counted a few times. The V and J genes are TRBV11-1 and TRBJ1-3; no reliable D call. The CDR3 covers 15 residues. Germline loops: CDR1 SGHAT, CDR2 FQDESV (reference sequence). Deletions cut 5 bases from V and 0 bases from J, with 11 bases between. The CDR3 spells CASSQRRTSGNTIYF. DNA for the CDR3: TGTGCCAGCAGCCAAAGGAGGACCTCTGGAAACACCATATATTTT.

The chain has TRBV19 and TRBJ2-1; perhaps TRBD2 as D (6 bases). V lost 4 bases and J 9 bases, leaving 16 bases between the germline ends. Germline V gives CDR1 LNHDA, CDR2 SQIVND (reference sequence). There are 14 residues in the CDR3. The CDR3 DNA is TGTGCCAGTAGTAGAACGGGTGCGGAGGGTGAGCAGTTCTTC. Amino acids: CASSRTGAEGEQFF.

This chain links TRBV18 with TRBJ1-6, with 7 bases lining up with TRBD1. Germline CDR1 is KGHSH and CDR2 is LQKENI. Losses at the gene ends were 0 bases for V and 7 bases for J; bases not matched to a gene: 3. The CDR3 has 15 amino acids. CDR3 nucleotide sequence: TGTGCCAGCTCACCACCAGGGACAGTAAATTCACCCCTCCACTTT. Amino acid sequence: CASSPPGTVNSPLHF.

The chain has TRBV30 and TRBJ2-1; 11 bases match TRBD2. V was pared by 0 bases and J by 7 bases, with 8 bases of the junction left unmatched. Germline CDR1 reads GTSNPN; CDR2 reads SVGIG (reference sequence). The CDR3 has 16 amino acids. CDR3 in amino acids: CAWSVIEASGRNEQFF. The CDR3 DNA sequence: TGTGCCTGGAGTGTAATTGAGGCTAGCGGGAGGAATGAGCAGTTCTTC.

This clone was counted only a few times. The chain combines TRBV6-1 with TRBJ1-2, with a possible D match to TRBD1 (6 bases). From germline, CDR1 is MNHNS and CDR2 SASEGT. This CDR3 spans 13 amino acids. The V gene lost 8 bases and the J gene lost 2 bases, with 12 bases spanning the gap. The DNA for the CDR3 is TGTGCCAGCGAACAGGGTCTCAACTATGGCTACACCTTC. Translated, it gives CASEQGLNYGYTF.

This clone was recorded a few times. This chain joins TRBV5-8 and TRBJ1-4, with TRBD1 identical over 9 bases. The J segment lost 8 bases and the V segment lost 4 bases, leaving 9 bases of the junction unmatched. The germline V gene has CDR1 SGHTS and CDR2 YDEGEE. The CDR3 runs to 15 residues. CDR3 nucleotides: TGTGCCAGCAGCCTTGCGGGACAGGGCCGAGAAAAACTGTTTTTT. Encoded protein: CASSLAGQGREKLFF.

This clone came up a few times. The J gene is TRBJ2-5, the V gene TRBV27; 8 bases are a match to TRBD2. J lost 5 bases, V lost 6 bases, and 17 bases had no gene match. Germline V gives CDR1 MNHEY, CDR2 SMNVEV (reference sequence). There are 17 residues in the CDR3. The CDR3 sequence is CASRHAYGGANTETQYF. The CDR3 DNA sequence: TGTGCCAGCAGGCATGCATACGGGGGGGCCAATACGGAGACCCAGTACTTC.

The chain has TRBV28 and TRBJ2-1; the match to TRBD2 covers 7 bases. The CDR3 has 15 amino acids. The V segment lost 8 bases and the J segment 0 bases; nucleotides outside the gene matches: 7. CDR1 is MDHEN, CDR2 SYDVKM, per germline. The CDR3 is CASLSAGVSYNEQFF. The CDR3 DNA reads TGTGCCAGCTTATCGGCGGGAGTCTCCTACAATGAGCAGTTCTTC.

This sequence joins TRBV28 and TRBJ2-7; 7 nucleotides agree with TRBD1. The CDR3 length is 15 residues. V lost 7 bases, J lost 8 bases, and 17 bases stayed unmatched. Germline V lookup: CDR1 MDHEN, CDR2 SYDVKM. CDR3 amino acids: CASTPARQGRGQQYF. The CDR3 DNA is TGTGCCAGCACCCCCGCCCGACAGGGTCGGGGTCAGCAGTACTTC.

This clone was picked up a small number of times. The chain combines TRBV30 with TRBJ1-2; 12 nucleotides match TRBD1. Germline CDR1 is GTSNPN and CDR2 is SVGIG (reference sequence). The junction had 12 bases not matched to a gene; V was cut back by 0 bases and J by 4 bases. The length of the CDR3 is 18 residues. The CDR3 here is CAWSVLWDRGPWTYGYTF. CDR3 DNA: TGTGCCTGGAGTGTACTTTGGGACAGGGGGCCTTGGACCTATGGCTACACCTTC.

V usage is TRBV18 and J usage is TRBJ1-2; D perhaps matches TRBD1 (5 bases). Germline V gene data show CDR1 as KGHSH and CDR2 as LQKENI. The CDR3 extends over 13 amino acids. V dropped 2 bases and J dropped 8 bases, with 12 bases sitting between them. CDR3 protein: CASSPKGSGGYTF. The CDR3 nucleotides read TGTGCCAGCTCACCAAAGGGGTCTGGGGGCTACACCTTC.

The gene calls are TRBV9 and TRBJ2-4; D is unclear. Germline assignment: CDR1 SGDLS and CDR2 YYNGEE. The V and J ends lost 2 bases and 8 bases respectively, with 17 bases between them. This CDR3 is built from 15 residues. The CDR3 loop reads CASSVSPGVAHIQYF. The CDR3 coding sequence is TGTGCCAGCAGCGTCTCCCCAGGTGTTGCGCACATTCAGTACTTC.

The chain combines TRBV11-2 with TRBJ2-2; D not certain. CDR3 length: 15 residues. V was clipped by 5 bases and J by 4 bases, with 14 bases between them. CDR1 and CDR2 from the germline V gene are SGHAT and FQNNGV. The CDR3, as DNA: TGTGCCAGCAGCCCTCGACGACACCCCACCGGGGAGCTGTTTTTT. Translated, it gives CASSPRRHPTGELFF.

The V call is TRBV10-3, the J call TRBJ2-7, with D hard to call. V lost 7 bases and J lost 0, with 10 bases in between. CDR1 is ENHRY and CDR2 is SYGVKD in the germline V gene. The CDR3 is 13 amino acids. CDR3 in amino acids: CAITSTPSYEQYF. In DNA form, the CDR3 reads TGTGCCATCACGTCGACACCCTCCTACGAGCAGTACTTC.

The chain has TRBV4-2 and TRBJ1-5, with 9 positions matching TRBD1. Germline V lookup: CDR1 LGHNA, CDR2 YNFKEQ. This CDR3 is built from 15 residues. V was clipped by 5 bases and J by 4 bases; unmatched bases: 6. Here the CDR3 DNA reads TGTGCCAGCAGCACGCAGGGACAGGGAAATCAGCCCCAGCATTTT. Amino acids: CASSTQGQGNQPQHF.

This rearrangement joins TRBV7-9 to TRBJ2-1, with TRBD2 identical over 7 bases. From germline, CDR1 is SEHNR and CDR2 FQNEAQ (reference sequence). This CDR3 contains 17 residues. J was trimmed by 4 bases and V by 1 base; bases with no gene match: 10. The CDR3 sequence is CASSLVGAGEGYNEQFF. DNA of the CDR3: TGTGCCAGCAGCTTAGTTGGTGCGGGAGAGGGATACAATGAGCAGTTCTTC.

The J gene is TRBJ1-2, the V gene TRBV6-5; D might be TRBD1 (5 bases). CDR1 and CDR2 from the germline V gene are MNHEY and SVGAGI. V lost 11 bases and J 7 bases, leaving 17 bases between the germline ends. This CDR3 contains 12 residues. As DNA, the CDR3 is TGTGCCGTCCATACCAGGGTCGGTGGCTACACCTTC. Translating gives CAVHTRVGGYTF.

V and J are TRBV27 and TRBJ2-7; TRBD2 aligns across 8 bases. V lost 3 bases to trimming and J lost 3 bases; unmatched junction nucleotides: 4. This CDR3 region has 14 residues. Germline assignment: CDR1 MNHEY and CDR2 SMNVEV (reference sequence). Here the CDR3 reads CASSFTSGRYEQYF. The CDR3 region has the DNA TGTGCCAGCAGTTTCACTAGCGGACGCTACGAGCAGTACTTC.